The 6 T cell receptor beta chains below come from one sample, sequenced in a study of T-cell reconstitution after alpha-beta-depleted transplantation in children listed by TCRdb under 2016. The method was PCR. The sample was run on an Illumina HiSeq 2500. TCR library preparation used molecular barcoding, with unique molecular identifiers applied to normalize quantification of the TCRbeta repertoire. TCRdb reran the public reads through fastp at Q25 and MiXCR, keeping productive beta chains. Identical CDR3 proteins give one entry, which carries the most common genes and DNA. In this sample the table shows 600,000 to 800,000 distinct CDR3 sequences, about 12% of which occur a single time. The ten largest clones add up to around 0.79% of the sample. Sample treatment or condition, as interpreted from the label and publication: allogeneic hematopoietic cell transplantation with graft depleted of TCRalphabeta T cells and CD19 B cells.

Here the sequenced sample was PBMCs, taken before TCRalphabeta/CD19-depleted stem cell transplant. The receptor source for this set is a girl aged 2 to 9 with congenital amegakaryocytic thrombocytopenia, due to receive a stem cell transplant.

This clonotype was recorded many times. The chain uses TRBV20-1 and TRBJ2-7; D ambiguous. Looked up from germline, CDR1 is DFQATT and CDR2 is SNEGSKA (reference sequence). Trimming removed 7 bases from V and 7 bases from J, with 14 bases in between. CDR3 length: 11 residues. The CDR3 spells CSVGLLGEQYF. In DNA, the CDR3 is TGCAGTGTTGGCCTCCTTGGTGAGCAGTACTTC.

In regard to this clonotype: A single base separates this from a much larger clone, so it may be a read error. V is TRBV4-1 and J is TRBJ1-1; D is perhaps TRBD1 (6 bases). CDR1 and CDR2 from the germline V gene are MGHRA and YSYEKL. The CDR3 sequence is 16 residues long. CDR3 DNA: TGCGCCAGCAGCCAAGATCGAAGTGGACAGTACACTGAAGCTTCCTTT. It is translated as CASSQDRSGQYTEASF.

This clonotype was recorded many times. The chain carries TRBV5-1 and TRBJ2-1, with D unclear. The CDR3 runs 17 residues. V lost 0 bases and J 3 bases, leaving 16 bases between the germline ends. The germline CDR1 and CDR2 sequences are SGHRS and YFSETQ. Here the CDR3 reads CASSLGFGTTIYNEQFF. The CDR3 DNA reads as TGCGCCAGCAGCTTGGGGTTTGGTACAACTATCTACAATGAGCAGTTCTTC.

This clonotype was detected a few times. The chain employs TRBV9 and TRBJ2-1; 8 bases align to TRBD2. CDR1 and CDR2 (germline): SGDLS, YYNGEE. With V trimmed by 4 bases and J by 2 bases, 11 bases remained unmatched. This CDR3 has 17 residues. DNA for the CDR3: TGTGCCAGCAGCCAACTGGGGCTAGCGGGTACCTACAATGAGCAGTTCTTC. It specifies CASSQLGLAGTYNEQFF.

This clonotype showed up many times. This chain joins TRBV29-1 and TRBJ2-1; maybe TRBD2 (6 bases). CDR1 and CDR2 from the germline V gene are SQVTM and ANQGSEA. The germline V and J ends were trimmed by 6 bases and 3 bases, with 24 bases remaining between them. CDR3 size: 17 residues. The CDR3 spells CSVSPSWGDLNYNEQFF. The DNA of the CDR3 is TGCAGCGTAAGCCCAAGCTGGGGGGACCTAAACTACAATGAGCAGTTCTTC.

This clonotype has just a few counts. This CDR3 reads CASSLGGRAVVYEQYF. CDR3 DNA: TGTGCCAGCAGTTTAGGCGGGAGGGCCGTCGTCTACGAGCAGTACTTC. The rearrangement links TRBV12-3 or TRBV12-4 to TRBJ2-7, with 9 nucleotides matching TRBD2. The CDR3 loop spans 16 amino acids. With 1 base clipped from V and 3 bases from J, the junction kept 7 bases outside the gene matches.